The 21 T cell receptor beta chains reported below all come from one sample, sequenced in a study of shared clonotypes between healthy human individuals. Measured with immunoSEQ multiplex PCR; TCRdb has only the in-frame clones, and not every one. The data show over a million clones, around 97% seen once. The sequencing sample was made of naive CD4+ T cells sorted from blood. Stated subset: CD45RA+ positively selected. These TCRs come from a man aged 25-45 years in good health.

The table lists this clone with a count of one. V is TRBV19 and J is TRBJ2-3; 10 bases fit TRBD2. The V gene end was trimmed by 5 bases and the J gene end by 5 bases; junction bases not matched to a gene: 4. The CDR3 is 14 residues long. Germline V gene sequence: CDR1 LNHDA, CDR2 SQIVND (reference sequence). The CDR3 nucleotides are TGTGCCAGTAGTCTCGGACTAGCGGTAGATACGCAGTATTTT. This translates into CASSLGLAVDTQYF. The variable domain in full, with the rest retrieved from reference TRBV19 and TRBJ2-3, is DGGITQSPKYLFRKEGQNVTLSCEQNLNHDAMYWYRQDPGQGLRLIYYSQIVNDFQKGDIAEGYSVSREKKESFPLTVTSAQKNPTAFYLCASSLGLAVDTQYFGPGTRLTVL.

This rearrangement joins TRBV18 to TRBJ1-4; D call uncertain. Germline CDR1 reads KGHSH; CDR2 reads LQKENI. The CDR3 is 12 amino acids. Trimming cost V 5 bases and J 10 bases, with 11 bases left between them. CDR3 in amino acids: CASSAGSGKLFF. The DNA of the CDR3 is TGTGCCAGCTCAGCGGGATCGGGAAAACTGTTTTTT.

The chain employs TRBV2 and TRBJ2-7; the D is unclear. This CDR3 spans 11 amino acids. CDR1 SNHLY and CDR2 FYNNEI come from the germline V gene. V was trimmed by 3 bases and J by 10 bases, leaving 10 bases between them. The chain's CDR3 is CASSEKGIQYF. The CDR3 bases are TGTGCCAGCAGTGAGAAGGGTATTCAGTACTTC.

The rearrangement uses TRBV5-1 and TRBJ1-2, with a weak D call TRBD1 (5 bases). This CDR3 is 13 amino acids long. The V and J ends lost 4 bases and 8 bases respectively, with 15 bases between them. Germline assignment: CDR1 SGHRS and CDR2 YFSETQ. The CDR3 protein is CASSPAGGRGYTF. The DNA for the CDR3 is TGCGCCAGCAGCCCCGCGGGGGGAAGGGGCTACACCTTC.

Notes on this clone: The sample holds other DNA sequences that translate to the same CDR3. This chain's CDR3 is CASSLQGSYGYTF. CDR3 DNA sequence: TGTGCCAGCAGTTTACAGGGGTCCTATGGCTACACCTTC. The chain couples TRBV28 to TRBJ1-2; perhaps TRBD1 as D (6 bases). Germline CDR1 is MDHEN and CDR2 is SYDVKM. Trimming took 2 bases from V and 4 from J, leaving 8 bases between them. There are 13 residues in the CDR3.

The gene calls are TRBV7-3 and TRBJ2-3, with D unresolved. CDR3 length: 14 residues. With 0 bases removed from V and 2 bases from J, the gap between germline ends came to 6 bases. The germline V gene has CDR1 SGHTA and CDR2 FQGTGA. The CDR3 sequence is CASSLTGITDTQYF. The CDR3 DNA follows: TGTGCCAGCAGCTTAACAGGGATCACAGATACGCAGTATTTT.

The J gene is TRBJ1-4, the V gene TRBV15; D perhaps matches TRBD1 (5 bases). The V end was cut by 5 bases, the J end by 5 bases, with 9 bases between. This CDR3 comprises 13 residues. From germline, CDR1 is LNHNV and CDR2 YYDKDF (reference sequence). CDR3 DNA: TGTGCCACCAGCCGACAGTGGAATGAAAAACTGTTTTTT. Amino acids: CATSRQWNEKLFF.

This clone was seen only once. The J gene is TRBJ2-4, the V gene TRBV28, with TRBD1 matching 12 bases. This CDR3 has 21 residues. The germline gives CDR1 MDHEN, CDR2 SYDVKM. Trimming removed 8 bases from V and 0 bases from J; junction bases left unmatched: 20. CDR3 nucleotides: TGTGCCAGCCGCCCCCACCTCGGGACAGGGGGCGCGGGATTAGCCAAAAACATTCAGTACTTC. This encodes CASRPHLGTGGAGLAKNIQYF.

The chain has TRBV5-6 and TRBJ2-3; D call uncertain. The V end was cut by 1 base, the J end by 6 bases, with 6 bases between. Germline CDR1 and CDR2: SGHDT and YYEEEE. The CDR3 has 12 amino acids. The CDR3 DNA is TGTGCCAGCAGCTTGACCCGCGATACGCAGTATTTT. It yields the protein CASSLTRDTQYF.

About this clone: Other DNA sequences in the same sample also yield this CDR3. CDR3 sequence (DNA): TGTGCCAGCAGCCCCAGACTCGGATACGAGCAGTACTTC. This encodes CASSPRLGYEQYF. The chain has TRBV5-4 and TRBJ2-7; D not certain. CDR3 length: 13 residues. Trimming left V 4 bases short and J 4 bases short, with 12 bases between. Germline V gene lookup returns CDR1 SGHNT and CDR2 YYREEE (reference sequence).

The rearrangement joins TRBV29-1 to TRBJ1-4, with unresolved D. The CDR3 has 13 amino acids. CDR1 SQVTM and CDR2 ANQGSEA come from the germline V gene. V gave up 2 bases and J gave up 0 bases, with 4 bases separating them. CDR3 residues: CSVERATNEKLFF. CDR3 coding DNA: TGCAGCGTTGAAAGAGCAACTAATGAAAAACTGTTTTTT.

This chain links TRBV5-4 with TRBJ2-1; TRBD2 might be the D (5 bases). CDR3 length: 14 residues. V dropped 2 bases and J dropped 8 bases, with 14 bases sitting between them. CDR1 is SGHNT and CDR2 is YYREEE in the germline V gene (reference sequence). The CDR3 loop reads CASSFGLPGDEQFF. The DNA of the CDR3 is TGTGCCAGCAGCTTCGGGCTTCCCGGGGATGAGCAGTTCTTC.

The J gene is TRBJ2-7, the V gene TRBV19, with a possible D match to TRBD2 (6 bases). In germline, CDR1 is LNHDA, CDR2 SQIVND (reference sequence). The CDR3 is made up of 14 amino acids. Trimming removed 4 bases at V and 4 bases at J, with 14 bases between. The CDR3 DNA sequence: TGTGCCAGTAGTAAGATGAGGGACTTTTACGAGCAGTACTTC. Its protein product is CASSKMRDFYEQYF.

This clone was recorded once. The chain employs TRBV7-7 and TRBJ2-5; TRBD1 matches at 9 bases. Germline values: CDR1 SSHAT, CDR2 FNYEAQ (reference sequence). V lost 6 bases and J lost 5; bases outside the gene matches: 4. The CDR3 is made up of 13 amino acids. The chain's CDR3 is CASSNRGRETQYF. CDR3 DNA sequence: TGTGCCAGCAGTAACAGGGGGCGTGAGACCCAGTACTTC.

This clone was seen just once. This chain links TRBV4-1 with TRBJ2-1; maybe TRBD2 (5 bases). Trimming cost V 10 bases and J 12 bases, with 25 bases left between them. Germline V gene lookup returns CDR1 MGHRA and CDR2 YSYEKL. The CDR3 is made up of 14 amino acids. The CDR3 is CATTVLSNNRGQFF. Written as DNA, the CDR3 is TGCGCCACCACGGTTCTAAGTAACAACCGGGGGCAGTTCTTC.

V and J are TRBV14 and TRBJ2-1; 16 nucleotides agree with TRBD2. V shed 5 bases, J shed 6 bases, and the junction held 13 bases outside the gene matches. Germline V CDR1 and CDR2: SGHDN, FVKESK. The CDR3 is 19 amino acids. CDR3 sequence reads: CASSYGAGLAGGPTNEQFF. The CDR3 DNA sequence: TGTGCCAGCAGCTATGGAGCGGGACTAGCGGGAGGGCCAACCAATGAGCAGTTCTTC.

The chain is built from TRBV5-5 and TRBJ2-1; D call uncertain. Looked up from germline, CDR1 is SGHKS and CDR2 is YYEKEE (reference sequence). The CDR3 runs to 13 residues. Trimming removed 1 base from V and 4 bases from J, with 6 bases in between. In nucleotides, the CDR3 is TGTGCCAGCAGCTTGTCGCCTTACAATGAGCAGTTCTTC. It yields the protein CASSLSPYNEQFF.

This chain links TRBV10-3 with TRBJ1-2, with a weak D call TRBD1 (6 bases). The V gene lost 3 bases and the J gene lost 2 bases, with 19 bases spanning the gap. Germline-derived CDR1 and CDR2 are ENHRY and SYGVKD. The CDR3 is made up of 17 amino acids. CDR3 sequence: CAISDPGGVPTNYGYTF. The CDR3 DNA follows: TGTGCCATCAGTGACCCGGGGGGCGTCCCCACGAACTATGGCTACACCTTC.

Turning to this clone: The sample holds other DNA sequences that translate to the same CDR3. The chain carries TRBV5-4 and TRBJ1-1; D is unclear. Germline CDR1 is SGHNT and CDR2 is YYREEE (reference sequence). V was shortened by 0 bases and J by 2 bases, with 2 bases between the two germline ends. The CDR3 is 12 amino acids. The CDR3 DNA reads as TGTGCCAGCAGCTTGGTAAACACTGAAGCTTTCTTT. It is translated as CASSLVNTEAFF.

V gene TRBV27 combines with J gene TRBJ2-5; 7 bases are a match to TRBD1. CDR3 length: 17 amino acids. CDR1 is MNHEY and CDR2 is SMNVEV in the germline V gene (reference sequence). The junction had 18 bases not matched to a gene; V was cut back by 4 bases and J by 7 bases. The chain's CDR3 is CASSSGKLSDRDGTQYF. In nucleotides, the CDR3 is TGTGCCAGCAGTTCAGGCAAACTGAGCGACAGGGACGGGACCCAGTACTTC.

The V gene is TRBV18, the J gene TRBJ1-5; D unclear. There are 14 residues in the CDR3. Germline V gene data show CDR1 as KGHSH and CDR2 as LQKENI. The germline V and J ends were trimmed by 4 bases and 0 bases, with 7 bases remaining between them. The CDR3 reads CASSRDYSNQPQHF. CDR3 nucleotide sequence: TGTGCCAGCTCACGGGATTATAGCAATCAGCCCCAGCATTTT. The full variable domain, completed using reference TRBV18 and TRBJ1-5, is NAGVMQNPRHLVRRRGQEARLRCSPMKGHSHVYWYRQLPEEGLKFMVYLQKENIIDESGMPKERFSAEFPKEGPSILRIQQVVRGDSAAYFCASSRDYSNQPQHFGDGTRLSIL.